These 12 T cell receptor beta chains came from one sample sequenced in a study of T cell repertoires in cytomegalovirus infection. TCRdb independently ran MiXCR on the reads; one entry per CDR3 protein. The sample has about 770,000 distinct CDR3 sequences; roughly 28% are singletons. These TCRs are of unknown antigen specificity. Sequencing used cultured CD8+ T cells from PBMCs, obtained from culture after CMV antigen stimulation. These receptors were taken from a human donor in good health (CMV status not recorded). Some clones in this sample may be carry-over from other donors' samples.

The chain links TRBV7-9 to TRBJ2-4, with TRBD1 matching 9 bases. This CDR3 spans 16 amino acids. V shed 6 bases and J 0 bases; nucleotides not matched to a gene: 6. CDR1 is SEHNR, CDR2 FQNEAQ, per germline (reference sequence). The CDR3 here is CASSPTGGEAKNIQYF. Here the CDR3 DNA reads TGTGCCAGCAGTCCCACAGGGGGCGAAGCCAAAAACATTCAGTACTTC.

The V gene is TRBV28, the J gene TRBJ1-5; 7 nucleotides align to TRBD1. Germline-derived CDR1 and CDR2 are MDHEN and SYDVKM. This CDR3 is built from 15 residues. With 5 bases clipped from V and 5 bases from J, the junction kept 9 bases outside the gene matches. Written as DNA, the CDR3 is TGTGCCAGCAGTCTACTCCGGGACAGATATCAGCCCCAGCATTTT. Its protein is CASSLLRDRYQPQHF.

The chain uses TRBV20-1 and TRBJ1-2; D unresolved. Trimming took off 3 bases at V and 6 bases at J, with 11 bases between the two ends. The length of the CDR3 is 12 residues. The germline V gene has CDR1 DFQATT and CDR2 SNEGSKA (reference sequence). The CDR3 spells CSASRSVDGYTF. The DNA of the CDR3 is TGCAGTGCTAGCCGCAGTGTCGATGGCTACACCTTC.

V is TRBV7-9 and J is TRBJ1-2, with TRBD1 matching 7 bases. The CDR3 extends over 15 amino acids. Germline loops: CDR1 SEHNR, CDR2 FQNEAQ (reference sequence). V trimming: 2 bases; J trimming: 7 bases; junction bases outside the gene matches: 10. CDR3 nucleotides: TGTGCCAGCAGCTTACAAATACGACAGGGTAGTGGCTACACCTTC. Translation gives CASSLQIRQGSGYTF.

J is TRBJ1-5 and V is TRBV2; D gene ambiguous. This CDR3 comprises 14 residues. Trimming removed 1 base from V and 10 bases from J, with 14 bases in between. Germline-derived CDR1 and CDR2 are SNHLY and FYNNEI. CDR3 DNA: TGTGCCAGCAGTGAAGAAGGAGGGCGCGCCCCCCAGCATTTT. This codes for CASSEEGGRAPQHF.

J is TRBJ2-5 and V is TRBV4-1; no clear D. CDR1 is MGHRA, CDR2 YSYEKL, per germline. The CDR3 extends over 16 amino acids. Trimming stripped 0 bases from V and 2 bases from J, with 13 bases between. The CDR3 nucleotides are TGCGCCAGCAGCCAAGACCCCCTTACTCCTCAAGAGACCCAGTACTTC. Amino acid sequence: CASSQDPLTPQETQYF.

This clonotype has a count of ten or more. The rearrangement uses TRBV7-6 and TRBJ2-5; 9 bases line up with TRBD1. J was trimmed by 5 bases and V by 5 bases; bases with no gene match: 9. The CDR3 covers 15 residues. Germline CDR1 and CDR2: SGHVS and FNYEAQ. In DNA form, the CDR3 reads TGTGCCAGCAGCCCTACCGGGACAGGGACGGAGACCCAGTACTTC. Translated: CASSPTGTGTETQYF.

This clonotype occurred many times. CDR3 coding DNA: TGTGCCAGCAGCTTGGGACTGCCGTACCAAGAGACCCAGTACTTC. Amino acid sequence: CASSLGLPYQETQYF. This chain connects TRBV7-2 to TRBJ2-5, with a weak D call TRBD2 (6 bases). The CDR3 contains 15 residues. The V gene lost 3 bases and the J gene lost 0 bases, with 11 bases spanning the gap. Germline V CDR1 and CDR2: SGHTA, FQGNSA.

This clonotype occurred a few times. This chain links TRBV7-8 with TRBJ2-7, with TRBD2 identical over 12 bases. The germline V gene has CDR1 SGHVS and CDR2 FQNEAQ. Losses at the gene ends were 5 bases for V and 2 bases for J; bases not matched to a gene: 7. This CDR3 is 16 amino acids long. The CDR3 nucleotides read TGTGCCAGCAGCGTTCCTAGCGGGGGGGCCCCCTACGAGCAGTACGTC. Translating it yields CASSVPSGGAPYEQYV.

This chain links TRBV6-8 with TRBJ2-7; tentative D call: TRBD1 (7 bases). The CDR3 loop spans 13 amino acids. The germline V gene encodes CDR1 MNHGY and CDR2 SAAAGT. V lost 5 bases to trimming and J lost 6 bases, with 14 bases between them. The CDR3 DNA reads TGTGCCAGCAGTCCTCGACAGGGAGGCGAGCAGTACGTC. Amino acids: CASSPRQGGEQYV.

This clonotype was detected only a few times. The V and J genes are TRBV7-6 and TRBJ2-2; a possible D gene is TRBD2 (7 bases). CDR1 and CDR2 (germline): SGHVS, FNYEAQ. The CDR3 extends over 16 amino acids. V shed 5 bases and J shed 0 bases, with 13 bases lying between them. DNA for the CDR3: TGTGCCAGCAGCCCAGCGGGACATTCGAACACCGGGGAGCTGTTTTTT. Encoded protein: CASSPAGHSNTGELFF.

This clonotype was seen a few times. This chain uses TRBV7-3 with TRBJ2-3, with a possible D match to TRBD2 (7 bases). V was clipped by 7 bases and J by 1 base, with 15 bases between them. Germline-derived CDR1 and CDR2 are SGHTA and FQGTGA. The CDR3 has 15 amino acids. This CDR3 is CASMGGPSGTDTQYF. In nucleotides, the CDR3 is TGTGCCAGCATGGGGGGGCCCTCAGGCACAGATACGCAGTATTTT.